These 30 T cell receptor beta chains were sequenced from one sample in a study of T cells in Graves' hyperthyroidism and ophthalmopathy. RNA transcripts provided the source from which TCR beta CDR3 regions were amplified. The TCR CDR3 was amplified in a first-round RT-PCR using the HTBI primer set. TCRdb re-called the multiplex PCR reads with MiXCR, one entry per CDR3 protein. The sample carries roughly 380,000 distinct CDR3 sequences, roughly 13% recorded once. Sequencing was done on a sample of blood. These receptors were collected from a man between 25 and 39 years old with Graves' hyperthyroidism that later progressed to Graves' ophthalmopathy.

This chain joins TRBV14 and TRBJ1-2, with 7 bases aligning to TRBD1. This CDR3 has 12 amino acids. The germline V gene has CDR1 SGHDN and CDR2 FVKESK. J was trimmed by 8 bases and V by 4 bases; bases with no gene match: 4. CDR3 nucleotides: TGTGCCAGCAGCCGGAGGGGGCAGGGCTACACCTTC. It yields the protein CASSRRGQGYTF.

The V call is TRBV25-1, the J call TRBJ1-1; 11 nucleotides line up with TRBD1. The CDR3 extends over 16 amino acids. Germline CDR1 and CDR2: MGHDK and SYGVNS. With V trimmed by 3 bases and J by 5 bases, 8 bases remained unmatched. The CDR3, as DNA: TGTGCCAGCAGTGACTTCGGGACAGGGGGTAGAACTGAAGCTTTCTTT. Protein product: CASSDFGTGGRTEAFF.

In this sample, this clonotype turned up many times. The chain employs TRBV18 and TRBJ1-2; D remains unclear. The V and J ends lost 0 bases and 4 bases respectively, with 9 bases between them. CDR1 KGHSH and CDR2 LQKENI come from the germline V gene. The CDR3 length is 14 residues. The CDR3 loop reads CASSPPSRVYGYTF. For the CDR3, the DNA is TGTGCCAGCTCACCACCTTCACGGGTCTATGGCTACACCTTC.

The chain uses TRBV10-3 and TRBJ1-1; possible D gene TRBD1, 5 bases. CDR3 size: 13 residues. CDR1 is ENHRY and CDR2 is SYGVKD in the germline V gene. V was clipped by 7 bases and J by 3 bases, with 12 bases between them. CDR3 amino acids: CAITDSTDTEAFF. CDR3 in DNA: TGTGCCATCACCGACAGTACGGACACTGAAGCTTTCTTT.

The chain is built from TRBV7-9 and TRBJ2-5; tentatively, D is TRBD2 (6 bases). The germline V gene encodes CDR1 SEHNR and CDR2 FQNEAQ (reference sequence). This CDR3 has 14 residues. V was clipped by 1 base and J by 4 bases, with 10 bases between them. The CDR3 here is CASSLVAGLETQYF. Here the CDR3 DNA reads TGTGCCAGCAGCTTAGTGGCGGGGTTAGAGACCCAGTACTTC. The variable domain in full, with the rest retrieved from reference TRBV7-9 and TRBJ2-5, is DTGVSQNPRHKITKRGQNVTFRCDPISEHNRLYWYRQTLGQGPEFLTYFQNEAQLEKSRLLSDRFSAERPKGSFSTLEIQRTEQGDSAMYLCASSLVAGLETQYFGPGTRLLVL.

The genes are TRBV30 and TRBJ1-2; TRBD1 is a possible D gene (5 bases). This CDR3 comprises 12 residues. The V end was cut by 8 bases, the J end by 4 bases, with 14 bases between. The germline gives CDR1 GTSNPN, CDR2 SVGIG (reference sequence). The CDR3 DNA sequence: TGTGCCCGAAAGGGACCGTTCTATGGCTACACCTTC. The encoded protein is CARKGPFYGYTF.

This clonotype has a count of ten or more. The gene calls are TRBV11-3 and TRBJ2-3, with 10 bases aligning to TRBD2. The CDR3 has 16 residues. CDR1 is SGHNT, CDR2 YENEEA, per germline. V gave up 1 base and J gave up 0 bases; unmatched junction bases: 1. The CDR3 nucleotides are TGTGCCAGCAGCTTAGCTAGCGGGAGCAGCACAGATACGCAGTATTTT. Translating gives CASSLASGSSTDTQYF.

This clonotype was observed a handful of times. This chain connects TRBV29-1 to TRBJ1-2, with D possibly being TRBD1 (5 bases). Per the germline V gene, CDR1 is SQVTM and CDR2 is ANQGSEA. This CDR3 is 12 amino acids long. V lost 3 bases and J 2 bases, leaving 7 bases between the germline ends. CDR3 region: CSVESGNYGYTF. As DNA, the CDR3 is TGCAGCGTTGAGTCAGGGAACTATGGCTACACCTTC.

The rearrangement links TRBV10-2 to TRBJ1-4; 8 bases are a match to TRBD1. Germline V gives CDR1 WSHSY, CDR2 SAAADI. The CDR3 is made up of 14 amino acids. The junction had 4 bases not matched to a gene; V was cut back by 3 bases and J by 7 bases. The CDR3 protein is CASSERGTGEKLFF. CDR3 DNA: TGCGCCAGCAGTGAAAGGGGGACAGGTGAAAAACTGTTTTTT.

This clonotype appeared many times. The chain carries TRBV20-1 and TRBJ2-7; D is undetermined. V gave up 3 bases and J gave up 1 base, with 7 bases separating them. The CDR3 length is 12 residues. CDR1 is DFQATT, CDR2 SNEGSKA, per germline (reference sequence). CDR3 nucleotides: TGCAGTGCTAGGCGGAGTTCCTACGAGCAGTACTTC. This sequence encodes CSARRSSYEQYF.

This clonotype was seen a few times. The chain recombines TRBV11-2 with TRBJ2-1; TRBD2 matches 13 bases. CDR3 length: 16 amino acids. The V gene end was trimmed by 5 bases and the J gene end by 8 bases; junction bases not matched to a gene: 9. Per the germline V gene, CDR1 is SGHAT and CDR2 is FQNNGV. CDR3 region: CASSITSGGARDEQFF. DNA for the CDR3: TGTGCCAGCAGCATAACTAGCGGGGGGGCCAGGGATGAGCAGTTCTTC. Looking up the rest from reference TRBV11-2 and TRBJ2-1 gives the full variable domain: EAGVAQSPRYKIIEKRQSVAFWCNPISGHATLYWYQQILGQGPKLLIQFQNNGVVDDSQLPKDRFSAERLKGVDSTLKIQPAKLEDSAVYLCASSITSGGARDEQFFGPGTRLTVL.

This clonotype was seen many times. The rearrangement uses TRBV25-1 and TRBJ2-3; D not certain. Germline assignment: CDR1 MGHDK and CDR2 SYGVNS. The CDR3 spans 16 residues. V dropped 0 bases and J dropped 2 bases, with 12 bases sitting between them. This CDR3 is CASSEYLGVLTDTQYF. The CDR3 region has the DNA TGTGCCAGCAGTGAATATCTAGGTGTCCTCACAGATACGCAGTATTTT.

This chain links TRBV5-1 with TRBJ1-2; tentative D call: TRBD1 (6 bases). Germline V lookup: CDR1 SGHRS, CDR2 YFSETQ. The CDR3 loop spans 14 amino acids. Trimming took off 4 bases at V and 7 bases at J, with 17 bases between the two ends. The CDR3 protein is CASSPQVGGSGYTF. For the CDR3, the DNA is TGCGCCAGCAGCCCCCAAGTGGGGGGCAGTGGCTACACCTTC.

The gene calls are TRBV6-2 or TRBV6-3 and TRBJ2-3, with 9 positions matching TRBD1. CDR3 length: 15 amino acids. Per germline, CDR1 MNHEY and CDR2 SVGEGT. Germline trimming cut 6 bases from V and 4 bases from J; bases unmatched to any gene: 8. The CDR3 here is CASRTTGGPADTQYF. The DNA for the CDR3 is TGTGCCAGCAGAACCACAGGGGGCCCCGCAGATACGCAGTATTTT.

In its sample, this clonotype was seen many times. The V and J genes are TRBV28 and TRBJ1-5, with D possibly being TRBD1 (6 bases). The CDR3 extends over 15 amino acids. Germline CDR1 is MDHEN and CDR2 is SYDVKM. V lost 6 bases and J lost 0, with 12 bases in between. The CDR3 DNA reads as TGTGCCAGCAGGTTACAGGGAAATAGCAATCAGCCCCAGCATTTT. Translated: CASRLQGNSNQPQHF.

The table lists this clonotype with many counts. This chain links TRBV5-1 with TRBJ1-1; D unresolved. This CDR3 contains 16 residues. Germline assignment: CDR1 SGHRS and CDR2 YFSETQ. V lost 0 bases to trimming and J lost 0 bases, with 12 bases between them. The CDR3 reads CASSLVSVGMNTEAFF. DNA of the CDR3: TGCGCCAGCAGCTTGGTGTCAGTAGGAATGAACACTGAAGCTTTCTTT.

This clonotype was seen repeatedly, ten times or more. The CDR3 DNA reads as TGCAGCGTTGAAGATCGGGGGGGTTTGGGCGAGCAGTACTTC. Protein sequence: CSVEDRGGLGEQYF. The chain joins TRBV29-1 to TRBJ2-7; TRBD2 aligns across 8 bases. This CDR3 is built from 14 residues. V lost 0 bases and J lost 6; bases outside the gene matches: 7. The V gene's germline CDR1 is SQVTM and CDR2 ANQGSEA.

This clonotype was observed at least ten times. This chain joins TRBV11-3 and TRBJ1-3; D not certain. The germline gives CDR1 SGHNT, CDR2 YENEEA. V lost 2 bases to trimming and J lost 3 bases, with 5 bases between them. This CDR3 region has 13 residues. Written as DNA, the CDR3 is TGTGCCAGCAGCTTACAGTATGGAAACACCATATATTTT. Amino acid sequence: CASSLQYGNTIYF.

This clonotype has only a few counts. The genes are TRBV4-2 and TRBJ1-5; maybe TRBD1 (5 bases). The CDR3 contains 15 residues. The germline V gene encodes CDR1 LGHNA and CDR2 YNFKEQ. Trimming stripped 3 bases from V and 5 bases from J, with 14 bases between. The CDR3 is CASSQANRRHQPQHF. CDR3 DNA: TGTGCCAGCAGCCAGGCTAACAGGAGGCATCAGCCCCAGCATTTT.

This clonotype appeared many times. The V and J genes are TRBV11-2 and TRBJ2-5; D is undetermined. This CDR3 region has 15 residues. CDR1 and CDR2 (germline): SGHAT, FQNNGV. V was shortened by 3 bases and J by 5 bases, with 16 bases between the two germline ends. DNA of the CDR3: TGTGCCAGCAGCTTTGTGAGTCCGATTCGGGAGACCCAGTACTTC. As protein: CASSFVSPIRETQYF.

This clonotype was observed a handful of times. The J gene is TRBJ2-1, the V gene TRBV19; 8 bases map to TRBD2. Looked up from germline, CDR1 is LNHDA and CDR2 is SQIVND (reference sequence). Trimming cost V 8 bases and J 3 bases; bases outside gene matches: 6. The CDR3 length is 14 residues. DNA of the CDR3: TGTGCCAGTGGGGTGGCGGGGGGCTACAATGAGCAGTTCTTC. Its translation: CASGVAGGYNEQFF.

This clonotype turned up a few times. The chain combines TRBV29-1 with TRBJ1-3; a possible D gene is TRBD1 (6 bases). Germline CDR1 and CDR2: SQVTM and ANQGSEA. The CDR3 runs 12 residues. Trimming cost V 6 bases and J 4 bases, with 10 bases left between them. This CDR3 reads CSVLTGGNTIYF. In DNA form, the CDR3 reads TGCAGCGTCCTGACAGGAGGAAACACCATATATTTT.

A few counts support this clonotype. This sequence joins TRBV18 and TRBJ2-1; 9 bases line up with TRBD1. The CDR3 consists of 16 residues. Per the germline V gene, CDR1 is KGHSH and CDR2 is LQKENI. V dropped 2 bases and J dropped 4; count of bases not matched to a gene: 6. CDR3: CASSPFGQGLYNEQFF. The CDR3 DNA follows: TGTGCCAGCTCACCATTTGGACAGGGGCTTTACAATGAGCAGTTCTTC.

The V call is TRBV10-3, the J call TRBJ1-2; 7 bases map to TRBD1. From germline, CDR1 is ENHRY and CDR2 SYGVKD. CDR3 length: 14 residues. The V and J ends lost 4 bases and 0 bases, in that order; junction bases with no gene match: 2. CDR3 amino acids: CAISGQGANYGYTF. The CDR3 DNA is TGTGCCATCAGTGGACAGGGAGCTAACTATGGCTACACCTTC.

This clonotype has at least ten counts. The chain links TRBV7-9 to TRBJ1-2; D gene unclear. The CDR3 contains 11 residues. V was clipped by 6 bases and J by 4 bases, with 6 bases between them. Germline V gene data show CDR1 as SEHNR and CDR2 as FQNEAQ (reference sequence). The chain's CDR3 is CASRASYGYTF. CDR3 nucleotide sequence: TGTGCCAGCAGGGCCTCCTATGGCTACACCTTC.

The chain recombines TRBV13 with TRBJ1-2; 8 positions match TRBD1. Germline CDR1 reads PRHDT; CDR2 reads FYEKMQ (reference sequence). The V gene end was trimmed by 3 bases and the J gene end by 4 bases; junction bases not matched to a gene: 1. The CDR3 is made up of 13 amino acids. CDR3 DNA sequence: TGTGCCAGCAGCTTGACAGGGGCCTATGGCTACACCTTC. Its protein is CASSLTGAYGYTF.

This clonotype was detected many times. The chain links TRBV11-2 to TRBJ2-2; D not certain. Germline V gene data show CDR1 as SGHAT and CDR2 as FQNNGV. V was cut by 5 bases and J by 4 bases, with 11 bases left in between. This CDR3 comprises 14 residues. DNA of the CDR3: TGTGCCAGCAGCCCAACGGTTCCCACCGGGGAGCTGTTTTTT. Amino acid sequence: CASSPTVPTGELFF.

This clonotype was counted only a few times. The V and J genes are TRBV20-1 and TRBJ2-3, with D possibly being TRBD2 (6 bases). This CDR3 region has 14 residues. Trimming left V 5 bases short and J 2 bases short, with 14 bases between. CDR1 and CDR2 from the germline V gene are DFQATT and SNEGSKA (reference sequence). The CDR3 reads CSAPDVAATDTQYF. CDR3 sequence (DNA): TGCAGTGCTCCGGATGTAGCGGCCACAGATACGCAGTATTTT.

This chain joins TRBV20-1 and TRBJ1-2, with TRBD1 matching over 8 bases. Per the germline V gene, CDR1 is DFQATT and CDR2 is SNEGSKA (reference sequence). J lost 8 bases, V lost 6 bases, and 11 bases had no gene match. The CDR3 contains 13 residues. The CDR3 reads CSALGQGSGGYTF. Written as DNA, the CDR3 is TGCAGTGCCCTCGGACAGGGTTCGGGGGGCTACACCTTC.

This clonotype has at least ten counts. The genes are TRBV28 and TRBJ2-5; 8 bases fit TRBD1. This CDR3 spans 16 amino acids. The V and J ends lost 5 bases and 2 bases, in that order; junction bases with no gene match: 10. CDR1 and CDR2 from the germline V gene are MDHEN and SYDVKM. The DNA for the CDR3 is TGTGCCAGCAGTCCACTGGGGACAGGACGGCAAGAGACCCAGTACTTC. Translated: CASSPLGTGRQETQYF.